This entry features one T cell receptor beta chain sequence. The data originate from a study of OX40 agonist ivuxolimab in advanced cancers. Clones were sequenced by immunoSEQ multiplex PCR, and TCRdb holds only the in-frame ones, with some missing. Of 50,000 to 65,000 clones listed, 80% to 90% are singletons. This CDR3 spans 13 amino acids. V lost 0 bases and J 1 base, leaving 6 bases between the germline ends. CDR1 and CDR2 (germline): GTSNPN, SVGIG (reference sequence). The chain uses TRBV30 and TRBJ1-1; D not certain. The sequences come from CD4+ or CD8+ T cells sorted from blood, collected in a trial of the OX40 agonist ivuxolimab. This clonotype was obtained from an adult with an advanced solid tumor such as melanoma, head and neck, liver or kidney cancer. CDR3 sequence reads: CAWSVSSNTEAFF. The CDR3 nucleotides read TGTGCCTGGAGTGTAAGCTCGAACACTGAAGCTTTCTTT.